The clone carrying this T cell receptor (beta chain) was counted at least ten times. Its cognate antigen is unknown. V was cut by 0 bases and J by 6 bases, with 9 bases left in between. The CDR3 has 13 amino acids. Germline CDR1 SGHAT, CDR2 FQDESV (reference sequence). Blood mononuclear cells were expanded for 3 days using either OKT3 anti-CD3 antibody or CD3/CD28 beads. One entry per CDR3 protein, called by TCRdb with MiXCR from the 5' RACE reads. Of more than 20,000 distinct CDR3 sequences in the sample, 2% to 2.5% were seen once. The sample originates from a study of beta chain bispecific antibodies for T cell cancers. Whole-study findings and limits: Most targeted TRBV signal came from the leukemia cell line cells, not normal T cells. The TRBV12-3 share of total TRBV signal fell 97% to 99% after anti-TRBV12 rather than anti-CD19 exposure.

The receptor was derived from a human donor in good health. Some clones in this sample may be carry-over from other donors' samples. Specimen: healthy donor T cells cultured with leukemia cells, collected from a culture containing a bispecific antibody targeting TCR Vbeta12. This chain uses TRBV11-1 with TRBJ2-7; D remains ambiguous. The CDR3 loop reads CASSLAADGEQYF. The CDR3 coding sequence is TGTGCCAGCAGCTTAGCAGCAGACGGCGAGCAGTACTTC.